These 23 T cell receptor beta chains came from one sample sequenced in a study of cytomegalovirus exposure and HLA in healthy donors. Primers included in the PCR were 60 Vbeta and 13 Jbeta primers. Sequencing used immunoSEQ multiplex PCR; TCRdb keeps in-frame clones, though not all of them. Of more than 110,000 clones listed, 60% to 85% were seen once; the top ten hold 7%. Input material: PBMCs. All receptors derive from a man aged 25 to 40 in good health and CMV-seronegative.

The chain combines TRBV5-6 with TRBJ2-3, with 11 bases identical to TRBD2. Germline loops: CDR1 SGHDT, CDR2 YYEEEE. The V segment lost 7 bases and the J segment 5 bases; nucleotides outside the gene matches: 12. CDR3 length equals 16 residues. The CDR3 region has the DNA TGTGCCAGCGGTCAGATAGCGGGAGGGCCGGAAGATACGCAGTATTTT. Protein sequence: CASGQIAGGPEDTQYF.

The chain uses TRBV7-3 and TRBJ2-6; 9 bases line up with TRBD1. This CDR3 has 18 amino acids. Unmatched junction bases numbered 8, after V lost 5 bases and J lost 0 bases. Germline V CDR1 and CDR2: SGHTA, FQGTGA. The CDR3 loop reads CASSVTGGTLSGANVLTF. CDR3 sequence (DNA): TGTGCCAGCAGCGTCACAGGGGGCACCCTCTCTGGGGCCAACGTCCTGACTTTC.

The chain couples TRBV5-6 to TRBJ1-5; 11 bases are shared with TRBD1. The CDR3 contains 16 residues. Germline trimming cut 2 bases from V and 3 bases from J; bases unmatched to any gene: 4. The germline CDR1 and CDR2 sequences are SGHDT and YYEEEE. The CDR3 DNA sequence: TGTGCCAGCAGCTTTTTGGGACAGGGGGACAATCAGCCCCAGCATTTT. It translates to CASSFLGQGDNQPQHF.

The V call is TRBV9, the J call TRBJ2-1; D is undetermined. The CDR3 length is 14 residues. Trimming stripped 0 bases from V and 3 bases from J, with 7 bases between. The germline V gene has CDR1 SGDLS and CDR2 YYNGEE. CDR3 region: CASSVASGYNEQFF. For the CDR3, the DNA is TGTGCCAGCAGCGTAGCTAGTGGCTACAATGAGCAGTTCTTC.

The rearrangement links TRBV6-1 to TRBJ2-2; 8 nucleotides line up with TRBD1. Germline V gene data show CDR1 as MNHNS and CDR2 as SASEGT. The length of the CDR3 is 13 residues. V lost 6 bases and J lost 5; bases outside the gene matches: 2. Written as DNA, the CDR3 is TGTGCCAGCAGGCAGGGGGCTACCGGGGAGCTGTTTTTT. Encoded protein: CASRQGATGELFF.

V is TRBV30 and J is TRBJ1-3, with 9 bases identical to TRBD1. The germline gives CDR1 GTSNPN, CDR2 SVGIG (reference sequence). The CDR3 extends over 15 amino acids. V lost 0 bases, J lost 8 bases, and 8 bases stayed unmatched. The CDR3 DNA sequence: TGTGCCTGGAGTGTATTGGGACAGGGAGCGGACACCATATATTTT. This gives the protein CAWSVLGQGADTIYF.

The chain combines TRBV11-2 with TRBJ2-7; 9 bases match TRBD2. V trimming: 5 bases; J trimming: 3 bases; junction bases outside the gene matches: 8. Germline loops: CDR1 SGHAT, CDR2 FQNNGV. The CDR3 spans 15 residues. DNA of the CDR3: TGTGCCAGCAGCGTAGGTAGCGGGGGCTACTACGAGCAGTACTTC. It codes for CASSVGSGGYYEQYF.

V and J are TRBV10-3 and TRBJ2-2, with D possibly matching TRBD2 (6 bases). Germline CDR1 reads ENHRY; CDR2 reads SYGVKD. The CDR3 length is 14 residues. Trimming left V 4 bases short and J 6 bases short, with 12 bases between. The CDR3: CAISVEGKAGELFF. Here the CDR3 DNA reads TGTGCCATCAGTGTGGAGGGGAAGGCCGGGGAGCTGTTTTTT.

The chain has TRBV7-9 and TRBJ1-2, with D unresolved. Germline assignment: CDR1 SEHNR and CDR2 FQNEAQ (reference sequence). The CDR3 sequence is 15 residues long. V was trimmed by 1 base and J by 2 bases, leaving 11 bases between them. This chain's CDR3 is CASSLVEGPNYGYTF. DNA of the CDR3: TGTGCCAGCAGCTTAGTGGAGGGCCCGAACTATGGCTACACCTTC.

In regard to this clone: One end of the junction does not line up with germline, which may come from a read error. The J gene is TRBJ2-4, the V gene TRBV5-1; 9 nucleotides agree with TRBD2. The CDR3 contains 16 residues. In germline, CDR1 is SGHRS, CDR2 YFSETQ. The CDR3 region is CASSLGAGGLKNSQYF. The DNA for the CDR3 is TGCGCCAGCAGCTTGGGGGCGGGAGGGCTCAAAAACAGTCAGTACTTC.

The chain is built from TRBV9 and TRBJ1-3; D unresolved. This CDR3 is 15 amino acids long. V lost 0 bases and J 0 bases, leaving 7 bases between the germline ends. The V gene's germline CDR1 is SGDLS and CDR2 YYNGEE. The CDR3, as DNA: TGTGCCAGCAGCGTAGCAGGCGACTCTGGAAACACCATATATTTT. It codes for CASSVAGDSGNTIYF.

This chain links TRBV7-9 with TRBJ2-2; D perhaps matches TRBD1 (6 bases). CDR1 SEHNR and CDR2 FQNEAQ come from the germline V gene (reference sequence). This CDR3 is built from 14 residues. V shed 3 bases and J shed 6 bases, with 11 bases lying between them. Here the CDR3 DNA reads TGTGCCAGCAGCTTGGGGGACAACGCCGGGGAGCTGTTTTTT. Protein sequence: CASSLGDNAGELFF.

The chain employs TRBV4-1 and TRBJ2-3, with D perhaps matching TRBD2 (5 bases). The CDR3 is made up of 19 amino acids. Germline CDR1 and CDR2: MGHRA and YSYEKL. V gave up 0 bases and J gave up 0 bases, with 19 bases separating them. The CDR3 coding sequence is TGCGCCAGCAGCCAAGATAAAGGTAGCGCGATTCCTAGCACAGATACGCAGTATTTT. It encodes CASSQDKGSAIPSTDTQYF.

This clone has just a few counts. The genes are TRBV2 and TRBJ1-1; D unresolved. This CDR3 is built from 12 residues. Trimming stripped 7 bases from V and 3 bases from J, with 9 bases between. Germline V lookup: CDR1 SNHLY, CDR2 FYNNEI. The CDR3 spells CASKFSYTEAFF. CDR3 nucleotide sequence: TGTGCCAGCAAGTTTAGCTACACTGAAGCTTTCTTT.

The sample holds one count of this clone. The junction differs from germline at one of its ends, possibly a read error. The J gene is TRBJ2-6, the V gene TRBV19; 9 nucleotides match TRBD1. Looked up from germline, CDR1 is LNHDA and CDR2 is SQIVND (reference sequence). CDR3 length: 19 residues. The DNA of the CDR3 is TGTGCCAGTAGTATAGAAGAGACAGGGGGTTACTCTGGGGCCAACGGCCTGACTTTC. Translated, it gives CASSIEETGGYSGANGLTF.

The chain has TRBV5-1 and TRBJ1-1, with 7 bases matching TRBD1. Germline V lookup: CDR1 SGHRS, CDR2 YFSETQ. The CDR3 consists of 14 residues. Trimming at V came to 4 bases and at J to 3 bases, leaving 6 bases not matched to a gene. CDR3 sequence: CASSVRQGDTEAFF. In nucleotides, the CDR3 is TGCGCCAGCAGCGTTAGACAGGGAGACACTGAAGCTTTCTTT. Based on the CDR3 plus reference TRBV5-1 and TRBJ1-1, the full variable domain is KAGVTQTPRYLIKTRGQQVTLSCSPISGHRSVSWYQQTPGQGLQFLFEYFSETQRNKGNFPGRFSGRQFSNSRSEMNVSTLELGDSALYLCASSVRQGDTEAFFGQGTRLTVV.

In nucleotides, the CDR3 is TGTGCCAGCAAGCATAGCGGATGCTCTGGAAACACCATATATTTT. Residues: CASKHSGCSGNTIYF. J is TRBJ1-3 and V is TRBV11-3, with D hard to call. From germline, CDR1 is SGHNT and CDR2 YENEEA. This CDR3 comprises 15 residues. Trimming took 7 bases from V and 0 from J, leaving 13 bases between them.

V and J are TRBV19 and TRBJ1-3; D remains ambiguous. Germline loops: CDR1 LNHDA, CDR2 SQIVND (reference sequence). Trimming removed 6 bases at V and 2 bases at J, with 8 bases between. The CDR3 is 13 residues long. The CDR3 protein is CASRVLAGNTIYF. The DNA of the CDR3 is TGTGCCAGTAGGGTTCTAGCTGGAAACACCATATATTTT.

This clone came up a few times. This chain links TRBV28 with TRBJ2-7; weak D call: TRBD2 (6 bases). This CDR3 region has 11 residues. Looked up from germline, CDR1 is MDHEN and CDR2 is SYDVKM. V lost 8 bases and J 4 bases, leaving 9 bases between the germline ends. The CDR3 region has the DNA TGTGCCAGCGGAGGGCGATACGAGCAGTACTTC. Translating gives CASGGRYEQYF.

This clone came up a few times. The chain has TRBV5-4 and TRBJ2-2, with 8 bases identical to TRBD2. V shed 4 bases and J 2 bases; nucleotides not matched to a gene: 7. CDR3 length: 16 residues. Per the germline V gene, CDR1 is SGHNT and CDR2 is YYREEE (reference sequence). CDR3 sequence reads: CASSPGGRVNTGELFF. CDR3 nucleotide sequence: TGTGCCAGCAGCCCGGGGGGGAGGGTTAACACCGGGGAGCTGTTTTTT.

The gene calls are TRBV6-5 and TRBJ1-1, with 7 bases that match TRBD1. Germline V gene lookup returns CDR1 MNHEY and CDR2 SVGAGI. V trimming: 4 bases; J trimming: 0 bases; junction bases outside the gene matches: 5. The length of the CDR3 is 15 residues. The CDR3 DNA follows: TGTGCCAGCAGTTCTTTACAGGGGATGAACACTGAAGCTTTCTTT. As protein: CASSSLQGMNTEAFF.

This sequence joins TRBV27 and TRBJ1-1, with a possible D match to TRBD1 (5 bases). The V gene's germline CDR1 is MNHEY and CDR2 SMNVEV (reference sequence). Trimming shortened V by 5 bases and J by 5 bases, and 18 bases separated the two germline ends. The CDR3 is made up of 15 amino acids. The CDR3 loop reads CASSPPGEGWTEAFF. Written as DNA, the CDR3 is TGTGCCAGCAGTCCTCCGGGGGAGGGGTGGACTGAAGCTTTCTTT.

J is TRBJ2-2 and V is TRBV10-3; a weak D match, TRBD2 (6 bases). The CDR3 runs 16 residues. Trimming pared 8 bases from V and 4 bases from J, leaving 20 bases between. Germline V lookup: CDR1 ENHRY, CDR2 SYGVKD. The DNA for the CDR3 is TGTGCCATCTGGCGTGAGACTAGGGGTTTCACCGGGGAGCTGTTTTTT. This sequence encodes CAIWRETRGFTGELFF.